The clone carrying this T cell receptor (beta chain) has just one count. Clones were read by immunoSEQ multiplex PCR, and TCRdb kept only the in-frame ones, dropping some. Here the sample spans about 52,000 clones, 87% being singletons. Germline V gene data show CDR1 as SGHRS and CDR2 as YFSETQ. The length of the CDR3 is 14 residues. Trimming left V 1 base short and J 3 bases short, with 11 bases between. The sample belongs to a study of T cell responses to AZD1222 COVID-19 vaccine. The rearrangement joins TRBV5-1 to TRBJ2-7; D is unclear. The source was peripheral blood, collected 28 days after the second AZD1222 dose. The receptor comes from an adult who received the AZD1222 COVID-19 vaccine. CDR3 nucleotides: TGCGCCAGCAGCTTGCTCCCCACAAACTACGAGCAGTACTTC. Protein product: CASSLLPTNYEQYF.